A selection of T cell receptor beta chains follows, all from one sample in a study of cytomegalovirus exposure and HLA in healthy donors. Measured with immunoSEQ multiplex PCR; TCRdb has only the in-frame clones, and not every one. This sample has 150,000 to 200,000 clones, with 65% to 85% found just once. Sequencing was performed on PBMCs. All receptors come from a man aged 35 to 55 in good health and CMV-seropositive. The CDR3 runs from the conserved cysteine through the conserved F or W. D genes are given only for firm matches. The size of a clone is reported for some rows only, either as once, few or many, or as a class for expanded clones.

abundance: once; v_gene: TRBV11-1; d_gene: TRBD1; j_gene: TRBJ2-2; CDR3aa: CASSLGQGDAGELFF; CDR3nt: TGTGCCAGCAGCTTGGGACAGGGGGATGCCGGGGAGCTGTTTTTT
abundance: NA; v_gene: TRBV30; d_gene: TRBD2; j_gene: TRBJ2-3; CDR3aa: CAWMPGLAETDTQYF; CDR3nt: TGTGCCTGGATGCCGGGACTAGCGGAGACAGATACGCAGTATTTT
abundance: NA; v_gene: TRBV5-1; d_gene: NA; j_gene: TRBJ2-3; CDR3aa: CASSFGRTFTDTQYF; CDR3nt: TGCGCCAGCAGCTTCGGCCGGACTTTCACAGATACGCAGTATTTT
abundance: NA; v_gene: TRBV21-1; d_gene: NA; j_gene: TRBJ2-4; CDR3aa: CASSKVSGVDIPAWGGKNIQYF; CDR3nt: TGTGCCAGCAGCAAAGTGAGCGGTGTGGATATTCCTGCCTGGGGGGGCAAAAACATTCAGTACTTC
abundance: NA; v_gene: TRBV6-5; d_gene: NA; j_gene: TRBJ1-2; CDR3aa: CASSSGTPRGHYGYTF; CDR3nt: TGTGCCAGCAGTTCCGGGACACCAAGGGGACACTATGGCTACACCTTC
abundance: NA; v_gene: TRBV5-5; d_gene: NA; j_gene: TRBJ2-7; CDR3aa: CASSRGSSGYEQYF; CDR3nt: TGTGCCAGCAGCCGTGGGAGCTCTGGCTACGAGCAGTACTTC
abundance: NA; v_gene: TRBV14; d_gene: TRBD2; j_gene: TRBJ2-3; CDR3aa: CASSQVSLGLAGRAQYF; CDR3nt: TGTGCCAGCAGCCAAGTCTCCCTAGGACTAGCGGGAAGGGCGCAGTATTTT
abundance: once; v_gene: TRBV6-1; d_gene: TRBD1; j_gene: TRBJ1-2; CDR3aa: CASSETGAARGDGYTF; CDR3nt: TGTGCCAGCAGTGAGACAGGGGCAGCTCGGGGGGATGGCTACACCTTC
abundance: NA; v_gene: TRBV5-1; d_gene: NA; j_gene: TRBJ2-5; CDR3aa: CASSPGQIQETQYF; CDR3nt: TGCGCCAGCAGCCCGGGACAAATACAAGAGACCCAGTACTTC
abundance: NA; v_gene: TRBV15; d_gene: NA; j_gene: TRBJ1-4; CDR3aa: CATSKRTGIEKLFF; CDR3nt: TGTGCCACCAGCAAGAGGACGGGAATTGAAAAACTGTTTTTT
abundance: NA; v_gene: TRBV19; d_gene: NA; j_gene: TRBJ2-7; CDR3aa: CASRVSSSYEQYF; CDR3nt: TGTGCCAGTCGGGTTTCTTCTTCCTACGAGCAGTACTTC
abundance: NA; v_gene: TRBV7-2; d_gene: NA; j_gene: TRBJ2-1; CDR3aa: CASSKPRNEQFF; CDR3nt: TGTGCCAGCAGCAAACCCCGGAATGAGCAGTTCTTC
abundance: NA; v_gene: TRBV7-8; d_gene: NA; j_gene: TRBJ2-7; CDR3aa: CASSKTVGTYEQYF; CDR3nt: TGTGCCAGCAGTAAGACAGTCGGTACCTACGAGCAGTACTTC
abundance: NA; v_gene: TRBV7-3; d_gene: TRBD2; j_gene: TRBJ2-1; CDR3aa: CASSSGLAGGGQQFF; CDR3nt: TGTGCCAGCAGCTCCGGACTAGCGGGAGGAGGTCAGCAGTTCTTC
abundance: once; v_gene: TRBV9; d_gene: NA; j_gene: TRBJ2-7; CDR3aa: CASTFESGTFPYEQYF; CDR3nt: TGTGCCAGCACTTTCGAGAGTGGGACATTTCCCTACGAGCAGTACTTC
abundance: NA; v_gene: TRBV13; d_gene: NA; j_gene: TRBJ1-2; CDR3aa: CASSLSVYGYTF; CDR3nt: TGTGCCAGCAGCCTTTCAGTATATGGCTACACCTTC
abundance: NA; v_gene: TRBV11-2; d_gene: NA; j_gene: TRBJ2-7; CDR3aa: CASSPGVVGEQYF; CDR3nt: TGTGCCAGCAGCCCAGGCGTGGTTGGGGAGCAGTACTTC
abundance: NA; v_gene: TRBV5-6; d_gene: TRBD1; j_gene: TRBJ2-7; CDR3aa: CASSRRTGTIGF; CDR3nt: TGTGCCAGCAGCCGACGGACAGGGACCATCGGCTTC
abundance: few; v_gene: TRBV2; d_gene: TRBD1; j_gene: TRBJ1-5; CDR3aa: CASSNTGGHQPQHF; CDR3nt: TGTGCCAGCAGTAACACAGGGGGCCATCAGCCCCAGCATTTT
abundance: NA; v_gene: TRBV5-4; d_gene: TRBD1; j_gene: TRBJ2-5; CDR3aa: CASSRPDRGGLETQYF; CDR3nt: TGTGCCAGCAGCAGACCGGACAGGGGTGGTTTAGAGACCCAGTACTTC
abundance: NA; v_gene: TRBV5-4; d_gene: TRBD1; j_gene: TRBJ2-5; CDR3aa: CASSQDRGLETQYF; CDR3nt: TGTGCCAGCAGCCAAGACAGGGGGCTAGAGACCCAGTACTTC
abundance: NA; v_gene: TRBV7-8; d_gene: NA; j_gene: TRBJ1-3; CDR3aa: CASSLATVGPDGNTIYF; CDR3nt: TGTGCCAGCAGCTTAGCGACTGTGGGTCCGGATGGAAACACCATATATTTT
abundance: NA; v_gene: TRBV7-9; d_gene: NA; j_gene: TRBJ1-1; CDR3aa: CASSSTAGTRAPNTEAFF; CDR3nt: TGTGCCAGCAGCTCGACAGCGGGCACCCGTGCCCCGAACACTGAAGCTTTCTTT
abundance: NA; v_gene: TRBV5-4; d_gene: NA; j_gene: TRBJ2-2; CDR3aa: CASSLDRVGTGELFF; CDR3nt: TGTGCCAGCAGCTTGGACAGGGTAGGGACCGGGGAGCTGTTTTTT
abundance: few; v_gene: TRBV9; d_gene: NA; j_gene: TRBJ2-1; CDR3aa: CASSVEGGGSSYNEQFF; CDR3nt: TGTGCCAGCAGCGTAGAGGGGGGGGGAAGCTCCTACAATGAGCAGTTCTTC
abundance: NA; v_gene: TRBV5-1; d_gene: NA; j_gene: TRBJ1-5; CDR3aa: CASSRESNQPQHF; CDR3nt: TGCGCCAGCAGCAGGGAGAGCAATCAGCCCCAGCATTTT
abundance: NA; v_gene: TRBV6-1; d_gene: TRBD1; j_gene: TRBJ2-5; CDR3aa: CASRRTGNGQETQYF; CDR3nt: TGTGCCAGCAGAAGGACAGGGAACGGACAAGAGACCCAGTACTTC